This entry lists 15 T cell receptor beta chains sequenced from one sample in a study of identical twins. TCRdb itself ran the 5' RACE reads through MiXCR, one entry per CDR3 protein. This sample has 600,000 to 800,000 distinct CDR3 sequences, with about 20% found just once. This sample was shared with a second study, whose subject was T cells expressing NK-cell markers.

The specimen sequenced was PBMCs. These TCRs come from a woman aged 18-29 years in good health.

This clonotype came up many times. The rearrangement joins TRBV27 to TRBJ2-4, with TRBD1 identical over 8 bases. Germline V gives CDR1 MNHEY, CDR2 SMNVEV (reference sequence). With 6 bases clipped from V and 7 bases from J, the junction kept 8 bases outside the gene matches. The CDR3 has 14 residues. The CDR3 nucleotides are TGTGCCAGCAGCACAGGGGGACGCCTGAACATTCAGTACTTC. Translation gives CASSTGGRLNIQYF.

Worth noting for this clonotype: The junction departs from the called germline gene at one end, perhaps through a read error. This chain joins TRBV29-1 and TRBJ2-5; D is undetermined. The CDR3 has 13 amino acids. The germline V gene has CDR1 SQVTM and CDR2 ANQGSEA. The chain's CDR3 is CSVAGYLLKTQHF. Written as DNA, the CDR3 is TGCAGCGTTGCCGGGTACCTATTGAAGACCCAGCACTTC.

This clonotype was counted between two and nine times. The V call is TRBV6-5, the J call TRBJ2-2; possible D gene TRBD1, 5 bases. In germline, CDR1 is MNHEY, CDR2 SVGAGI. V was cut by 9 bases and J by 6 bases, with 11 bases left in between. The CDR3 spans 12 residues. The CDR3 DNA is TGTGCCAGTCAGGGTTACCCCGGGGAGCTGTTTTTT. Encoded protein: CASQGYPGELFF.

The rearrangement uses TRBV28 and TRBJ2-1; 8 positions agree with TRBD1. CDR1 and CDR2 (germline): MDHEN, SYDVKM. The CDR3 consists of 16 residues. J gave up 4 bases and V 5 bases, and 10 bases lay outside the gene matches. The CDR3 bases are TGTGCCAGCAGTGCTCTCGGACAGGGTAGATACAATGAGCAGTTCTTC. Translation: CASSALGQGRYNEQFF.

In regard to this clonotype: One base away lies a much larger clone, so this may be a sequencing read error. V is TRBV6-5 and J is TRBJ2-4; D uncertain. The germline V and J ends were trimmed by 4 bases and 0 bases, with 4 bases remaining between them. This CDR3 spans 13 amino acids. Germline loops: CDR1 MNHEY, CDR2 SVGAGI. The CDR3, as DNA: TGTGCCAGCAGTTTAACAGCCAAAAACATTCAGTACTTC. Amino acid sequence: CASSLTAKNIQYF.

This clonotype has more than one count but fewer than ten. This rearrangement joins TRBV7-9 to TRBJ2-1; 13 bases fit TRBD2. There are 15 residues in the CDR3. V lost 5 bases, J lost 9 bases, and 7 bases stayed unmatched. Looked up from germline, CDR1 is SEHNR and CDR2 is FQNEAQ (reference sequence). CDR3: CASSPGLAGEGEQFF. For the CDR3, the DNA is TGTGCCAGCAGCCCCGGACTAGCGGGAGAGGGTGAGCAGTTCTTC.

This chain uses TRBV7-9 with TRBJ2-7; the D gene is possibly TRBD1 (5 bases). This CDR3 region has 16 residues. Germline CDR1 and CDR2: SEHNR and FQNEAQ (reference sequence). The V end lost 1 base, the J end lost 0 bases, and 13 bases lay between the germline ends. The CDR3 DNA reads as TGTGCCAGCAGCTTAGGGGTGGGGCTGCGCTCCTACGAGCAGTACTTC. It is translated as CASSLGVGLRSYEQYF.

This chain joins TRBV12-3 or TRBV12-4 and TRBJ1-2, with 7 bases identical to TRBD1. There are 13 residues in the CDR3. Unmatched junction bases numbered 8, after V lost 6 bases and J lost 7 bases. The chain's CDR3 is CASRRDSPGGYTF. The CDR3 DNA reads TGTGCCAGCAGACGGGACAGTCCCGGTGGCTACACCTTC.

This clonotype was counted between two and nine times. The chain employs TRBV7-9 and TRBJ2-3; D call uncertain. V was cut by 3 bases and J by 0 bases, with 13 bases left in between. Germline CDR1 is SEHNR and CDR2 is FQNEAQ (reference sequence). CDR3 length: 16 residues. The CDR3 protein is CASSFHSKASTDTQYF. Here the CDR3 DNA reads TGTGCCAGCAGCTTCCACTCAAAAGCTAGCACAGATACGCAGTATTTT.

The CDR3 nucleotides read TGTGCCAGCAGCGTAGCCCAGGGGCCTGGTTCACCCCTCCACTTT. Translation gives CASSVAQGPGSPLHF. The genes are TRBV9 and TRBJ1-6, with D perhaps matching TRBD1 (6 bases). Between the trimmed V and J ends, which lost 0 bases and 9 bases, there was a span of 13 bases. CDR1 is SGDLS, CDR2 YYNGEE, per germline. The CDR3 consists of 15 residues.

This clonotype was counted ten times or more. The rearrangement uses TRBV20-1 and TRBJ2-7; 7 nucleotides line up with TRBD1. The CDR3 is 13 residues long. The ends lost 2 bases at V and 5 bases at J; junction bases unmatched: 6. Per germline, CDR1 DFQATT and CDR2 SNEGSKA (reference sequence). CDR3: CSARIGTVNEQYF. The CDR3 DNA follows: TGCAGTGCTAGAATCGGGACAGTCAACGAGCAGTACTTC.

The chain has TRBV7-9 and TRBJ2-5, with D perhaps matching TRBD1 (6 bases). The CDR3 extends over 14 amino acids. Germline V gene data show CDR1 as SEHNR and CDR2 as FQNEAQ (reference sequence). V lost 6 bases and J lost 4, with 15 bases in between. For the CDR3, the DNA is TGTGCCAGCAGAAAGGGGGACGGGGTAGAGACCCAGTACTTC. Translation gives CASRKGDGVETQYF.

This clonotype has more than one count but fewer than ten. The CDR3 region is CASSLSGHQETQYF. CDR3 bases: TGCGCCAGCAGCCTTAGCGGCCACCAAGAGACCCAGTACTTC. The rearrangement links TRBV5-1 to TRBJ2-5, with a tentative D call TRBD2 (6 bases). The V and J ends lost 4 bases and 0 bases respectively, with 10 bases between them. CDR3 length equals 14 residues. Germline-derived CDR1 and CDR2 are SGHRS and YFSETQ.

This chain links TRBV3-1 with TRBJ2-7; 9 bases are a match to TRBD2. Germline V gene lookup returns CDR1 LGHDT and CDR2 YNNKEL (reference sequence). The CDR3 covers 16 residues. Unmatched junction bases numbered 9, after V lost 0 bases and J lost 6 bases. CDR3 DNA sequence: TGTGCCAGCAGCCAAGATCGGCGGGGGGGCCGCCTCGAGCAGTACTTC. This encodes CASSQDRRGGRLEQYF.

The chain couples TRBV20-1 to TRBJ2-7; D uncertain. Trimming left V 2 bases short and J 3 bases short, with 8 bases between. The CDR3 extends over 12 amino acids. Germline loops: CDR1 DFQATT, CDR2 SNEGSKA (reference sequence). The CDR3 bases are TGCAGTGCTAGAAGGACCGACTACGAGCAGTACTTC. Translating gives CSARRTDYEQYF.